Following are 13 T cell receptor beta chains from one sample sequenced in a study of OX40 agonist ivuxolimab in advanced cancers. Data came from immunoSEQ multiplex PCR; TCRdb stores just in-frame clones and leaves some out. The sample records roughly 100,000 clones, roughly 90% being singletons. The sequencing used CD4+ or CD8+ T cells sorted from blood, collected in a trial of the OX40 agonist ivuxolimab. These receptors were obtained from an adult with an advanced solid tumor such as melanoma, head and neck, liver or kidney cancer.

The CDR3 sequence is CAISESIEQFF. The CDR3 bases are TGTGCCATCAGTGAGTCTATTGAGCAGTTCTTC. J is TRBJ2-1 and V is TRBV10-3; D is unclear. Germline V gene data show CDR1 as ENHRY and CDR2 as SYGVKD. V lost 0 bases and J 9 bases, leaving 3 bases between the germline ends. The CDR3 has 11 residues.

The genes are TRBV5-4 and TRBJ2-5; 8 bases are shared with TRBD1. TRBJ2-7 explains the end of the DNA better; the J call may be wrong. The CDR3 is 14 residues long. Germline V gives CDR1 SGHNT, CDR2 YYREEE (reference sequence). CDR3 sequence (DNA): TGTGCCAGCAGCATGGGACAGGCGACCTACGAGCAGTACTTC. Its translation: CASSMGQATYEQYF.

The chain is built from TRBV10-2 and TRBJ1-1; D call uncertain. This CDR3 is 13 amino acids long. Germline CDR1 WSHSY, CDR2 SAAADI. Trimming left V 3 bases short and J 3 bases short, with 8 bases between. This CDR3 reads CASSDAAYTEAFF. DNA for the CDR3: TGCGCCAGCAGTGATGCGGCCTACACTGAAGCTTTCTTT.

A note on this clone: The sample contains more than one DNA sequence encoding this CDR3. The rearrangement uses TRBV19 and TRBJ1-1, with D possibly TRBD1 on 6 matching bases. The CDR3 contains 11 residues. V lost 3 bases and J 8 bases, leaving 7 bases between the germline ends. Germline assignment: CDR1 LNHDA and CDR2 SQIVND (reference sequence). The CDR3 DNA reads TGTGCCAGTAGTATCGGGACAGAAGCTTTCTTT. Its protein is CASSIGTEAFF.

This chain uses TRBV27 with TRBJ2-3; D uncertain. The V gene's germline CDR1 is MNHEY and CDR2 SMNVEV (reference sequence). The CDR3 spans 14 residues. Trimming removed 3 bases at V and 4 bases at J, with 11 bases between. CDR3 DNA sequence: TGTGCCAGCAGTTTTTTAGATCCTTCAGATACGCAGTATTTT. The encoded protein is CASSFLDPSDTQYF.

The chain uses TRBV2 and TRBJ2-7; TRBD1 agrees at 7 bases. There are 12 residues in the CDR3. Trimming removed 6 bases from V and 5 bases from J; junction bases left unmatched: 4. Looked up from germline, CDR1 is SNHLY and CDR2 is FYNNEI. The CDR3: CASRAQGNEQYF. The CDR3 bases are TGTGCCAGCAGGGCACAGGGGAACGAGCAGTACTTC.

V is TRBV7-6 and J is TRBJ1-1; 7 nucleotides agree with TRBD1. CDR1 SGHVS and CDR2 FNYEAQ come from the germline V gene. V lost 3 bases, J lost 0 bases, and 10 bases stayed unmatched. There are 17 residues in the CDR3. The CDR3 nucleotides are TGTGCCAGCAGCTTTGGGCGACAGGGCGCCATGAACACTGAAGCTTTCTTT. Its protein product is CASSFGRQGAMNTEAFF.

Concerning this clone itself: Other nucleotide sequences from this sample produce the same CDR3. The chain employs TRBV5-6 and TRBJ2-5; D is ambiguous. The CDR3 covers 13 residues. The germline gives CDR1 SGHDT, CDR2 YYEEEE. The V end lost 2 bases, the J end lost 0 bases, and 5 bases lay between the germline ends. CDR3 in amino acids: CASSLGNQETQYF. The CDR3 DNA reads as TGTGCCAGCAGCTTAGGTAACCAAGAGACCCAGTACTTC.

The CDR3 region is CASSLGSSGNTIYF. Here the CDR3 DNA reads TGTGCCAGCAGCTTAGGGAGCTCTGGAAACACCATATATTTT. The rearrangement links TRBV11-2 to TRBJ1-3; D ambiguous. This CDR3 region has 14 residues. Germline CDR1 SGHAT, CDR2 FQNNGV. Trimming took off 1 base at V and 0 bases at J, with 4 bases between the two ends.

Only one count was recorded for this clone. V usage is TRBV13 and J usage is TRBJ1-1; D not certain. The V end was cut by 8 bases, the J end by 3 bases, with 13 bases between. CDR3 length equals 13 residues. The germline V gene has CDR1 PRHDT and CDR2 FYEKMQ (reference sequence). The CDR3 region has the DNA TGTGCCAGCCAAGACTCCCCGGACACTGAAGCTTTCTTT. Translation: CASQDSPDTEAFF.

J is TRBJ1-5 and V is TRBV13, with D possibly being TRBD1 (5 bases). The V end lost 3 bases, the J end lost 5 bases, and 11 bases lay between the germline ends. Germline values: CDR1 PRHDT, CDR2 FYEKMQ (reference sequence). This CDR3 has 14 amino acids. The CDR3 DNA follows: TGTGCCAGCAGCTTCGGGCGGGGGGATCAGCCCCAGCATTTT. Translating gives CASSFGRGDQPQHF.

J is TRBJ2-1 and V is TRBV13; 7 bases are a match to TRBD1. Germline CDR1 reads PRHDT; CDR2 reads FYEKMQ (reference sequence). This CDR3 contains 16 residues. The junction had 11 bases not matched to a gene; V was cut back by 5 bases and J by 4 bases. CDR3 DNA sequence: TGTGCCAGCAGCACCCGACAGGGCGGTATTTACAATGAGCAGTTCTTC. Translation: CASSTRQGGIYNEQFF.

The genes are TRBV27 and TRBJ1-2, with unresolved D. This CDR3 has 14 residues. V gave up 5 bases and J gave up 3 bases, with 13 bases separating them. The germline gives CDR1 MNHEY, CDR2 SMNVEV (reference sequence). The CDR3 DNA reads TGTGCCAGCAGTCGGGCAGGCGACTACTATGGCTACACCTTC. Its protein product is CASSRAGDYYGYTF.